What follows are 3 T cell receptor beta chains derived from one specimen sequenced in a study of T cell responses to AZD1222 COVID-19 vaccine. Clones were read by immunoSEQ multiplex PCR, and TCRdb kept only the in-frame ones, dropping some. The sample has about 140,000 clones; roughly 88% are singletons. Sequencing was performed on peripheral blood, taken on day 0 of AZD1222 vaccination. The receptor source for this set is an adult in good health.

The genes are TRBV11-3 and TRBJ2-4; D is possibly TRBD2 (6 bases). Germline CDR1 is SGHNT and CDR2 is YENEEA. V was pared by 5 bases and J by 15 bases, with 20 bases between. The CDR3 length is 13 residues. In DNA form, the CDR3 reads TGTGCCAGCAGCCAGACCCTGACTAGTTTTCTGTACTTC. Amino acids: CASSQTLTSFLYF.

This clone was detected a few times. Different DNA sequences within this sample yield the same CDR3. The J gene is TRBJ1-6, the V gene TRBV6-4; D not certain. The germline V gene has CDR1 MRHNA and CDR2 SNTAGT. The V and J ends lost 4 bases and 7 bases respectively, with 11 bases between them. This CDR3 is built from 14 residues. CDR3 loop: CASSVSPGNSPLHF. CDR3 DNA sequence: TGTGCCAGCAGTGTCTCCCCAGGAAATTCACCCCTCCACTTT.

Here the CDR3 reads CASSHDNNYEQYF. In nucleotides, the CDR3 is TGCGCCAGCAGCCACGATAACAACTACGAGCAGTACTTC. The V gene is TRBV5-1, the J gene TRBJ2-7; unclear D gene. V was clipped by 4 bases and J by 3 bases, with 11 bases between them. The CDR3 spans 13 residues. In germline, CDR1 is SGHRS, CDR2 YFSETQ.